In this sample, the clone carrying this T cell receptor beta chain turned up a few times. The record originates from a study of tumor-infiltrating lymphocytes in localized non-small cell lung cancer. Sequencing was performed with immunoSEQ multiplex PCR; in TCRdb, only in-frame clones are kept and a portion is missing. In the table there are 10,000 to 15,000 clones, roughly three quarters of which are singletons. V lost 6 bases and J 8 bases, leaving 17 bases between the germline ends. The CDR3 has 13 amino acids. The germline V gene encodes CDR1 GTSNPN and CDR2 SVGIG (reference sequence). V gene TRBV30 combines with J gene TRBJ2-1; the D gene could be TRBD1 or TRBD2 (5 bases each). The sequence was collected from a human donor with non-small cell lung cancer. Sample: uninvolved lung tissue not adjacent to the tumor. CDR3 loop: CACSETTGYEQFF. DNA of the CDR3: TGTGCCTGTTCTGAGACTACAGGCTATGAGCAGTTCTTC. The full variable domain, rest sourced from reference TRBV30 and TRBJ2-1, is SQTIHQWPATLVQPVGSPLSLECTVEGTSNPNLYWYRQAAGRGLQLLFYSVGIGQISSEVPQNLSASRPQDRQFILSSKKLLLSDSGFYLCACSETTGYEQFFGPGTRLTVL.